This T cell receptor (beta chain) was captured by sequencing in a study of control samples from healthy donors and cancer patients. Some clones are missing from TCRdb's copy, which holds only in-frame ones; the method was immunoSEQ multiplex PCR. Here the sample spans under 450,000 clones, around 90% being singletons. With 0 bases removed from V and 6 bases from J, the gap between germline ends came to 17 bases. There are 16 residues in the CDR3. Germline V CDR1 and CDR2: SGHRS, YFSETQ. The chain has TRBV5-1 and TRBJ2-3; D might be TRBD1 or TRBD2, each matching 5 bases. The sequence derives from a middle-aged man with head and neck cancer. The source material was PBMCs. CDR3 nucleotides: TGCGCCAGCAGCTTGGCCCTACTAGAGGGGTCGGATACGCAGTATTTT. It translates to CASSLALLEGSDTQYF.